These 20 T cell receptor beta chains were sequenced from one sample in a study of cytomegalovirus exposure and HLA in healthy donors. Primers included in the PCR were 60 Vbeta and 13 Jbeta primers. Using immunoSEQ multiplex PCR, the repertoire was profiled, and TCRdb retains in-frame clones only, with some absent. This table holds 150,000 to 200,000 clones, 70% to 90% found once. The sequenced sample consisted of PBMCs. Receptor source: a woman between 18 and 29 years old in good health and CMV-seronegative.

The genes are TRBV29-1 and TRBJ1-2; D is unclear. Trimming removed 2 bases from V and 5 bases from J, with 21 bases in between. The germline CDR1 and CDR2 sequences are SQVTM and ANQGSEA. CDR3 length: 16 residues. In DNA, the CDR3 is TGCAGCGTTGAACCTGGTCGGGGAAGAGCCCCATATGGCTACACCTTC. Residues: CSVEPGRGRAPYGYTF.

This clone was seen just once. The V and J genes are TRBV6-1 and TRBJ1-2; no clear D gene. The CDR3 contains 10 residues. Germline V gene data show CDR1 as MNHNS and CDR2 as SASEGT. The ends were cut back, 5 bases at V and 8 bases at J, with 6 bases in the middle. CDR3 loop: CASSSEGYTF. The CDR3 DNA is TGTGCCAGCAGTTCTGAGGGCTACACCTTC.

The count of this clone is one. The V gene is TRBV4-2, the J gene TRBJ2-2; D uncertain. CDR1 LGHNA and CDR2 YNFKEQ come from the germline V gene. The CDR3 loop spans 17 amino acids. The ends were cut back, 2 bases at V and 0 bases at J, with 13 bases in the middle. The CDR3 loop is CASSQPRGHPNTGELFF. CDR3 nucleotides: TGTGCCAGCAGCCAACCCCGAGGCCACCCGAACACCGGGGAGCTGTTTTTT.

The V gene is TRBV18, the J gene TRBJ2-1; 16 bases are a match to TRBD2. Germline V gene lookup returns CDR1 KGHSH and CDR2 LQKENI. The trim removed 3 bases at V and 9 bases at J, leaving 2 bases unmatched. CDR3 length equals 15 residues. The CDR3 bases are TGTGCCAGCTCACCGGGACTAGCGGGAGGGAGTGAGCAGTTCTTC. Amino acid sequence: CASSPGLAGGSEQFF.

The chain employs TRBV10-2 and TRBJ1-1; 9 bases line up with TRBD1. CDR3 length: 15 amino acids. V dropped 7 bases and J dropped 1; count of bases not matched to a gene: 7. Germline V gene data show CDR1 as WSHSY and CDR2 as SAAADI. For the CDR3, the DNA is TGCGCCAGCAAACGGACAGGGGACGGGAACACTGAAGCTTTCTTT. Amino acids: CASKRTGDGNTEAFF.

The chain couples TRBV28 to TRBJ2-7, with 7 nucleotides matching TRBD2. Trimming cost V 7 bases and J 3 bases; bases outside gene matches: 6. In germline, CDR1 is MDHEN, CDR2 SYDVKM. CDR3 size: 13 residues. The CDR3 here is CASMSGGVYEQYF. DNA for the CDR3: TGTGCCAGCATGTCGGGGGGAGTCTACGAGCAGTACTTC.

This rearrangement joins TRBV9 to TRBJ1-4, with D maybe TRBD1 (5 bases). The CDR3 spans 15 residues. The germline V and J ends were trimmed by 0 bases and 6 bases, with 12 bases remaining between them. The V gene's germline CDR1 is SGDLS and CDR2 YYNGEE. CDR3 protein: CASSVGRQGDEKLFF. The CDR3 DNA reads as TGTGCCAGCAGCGTAGGCCGGCAGGGTGATGAAAAACTGTTTTTT.

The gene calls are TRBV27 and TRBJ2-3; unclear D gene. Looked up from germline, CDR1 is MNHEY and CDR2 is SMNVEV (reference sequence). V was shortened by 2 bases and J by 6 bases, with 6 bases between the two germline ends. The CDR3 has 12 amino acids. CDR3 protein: CASSLPSDTQYF. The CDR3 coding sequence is TGTGCCAGCAGTTTACCTAGTGATACGCAGTATTTT.

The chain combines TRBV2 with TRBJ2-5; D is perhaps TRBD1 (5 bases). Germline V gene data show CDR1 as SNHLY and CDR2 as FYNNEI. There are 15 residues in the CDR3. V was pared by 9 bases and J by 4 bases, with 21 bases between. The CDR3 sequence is CASFKGLGKVETQYF. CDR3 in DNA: TGTGCCAGTTTTAAGGGGTTAGGGAAGGTAGAGACCCAGTACTTC.

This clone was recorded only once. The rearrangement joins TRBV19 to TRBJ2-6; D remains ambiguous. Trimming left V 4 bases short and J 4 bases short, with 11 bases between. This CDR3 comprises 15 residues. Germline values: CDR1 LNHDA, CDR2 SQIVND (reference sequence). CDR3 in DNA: TGTGCCAGTAGTAGTCGCCAGTTGGGGGCCAACGTCCTGACTTTC. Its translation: CASSSRQLGANVLTF.

The CDR3 nucleotides read TGTGCCAGCAGCCCCGATCGCTGGGCAGGGGGCGGGGAGACCCAGTACTTC. Protein product: CASSPDRWAGGGETQYF. V and J are TRBV5-4 and TRBJ2-5; TRBD1 matches 8 bases. V was pared by 4 bases and J by 5 bases, with 16 bases of the junction left unmatched. Per germline, CDR1 SGHNT and CDR2 YYREEE (reference sequence). The CDR3 loop spans 17 amino acids. Full variable domain (missing parts from reference TRBV5-4 and TRBJ2-5): ETGVTQSPTHLIKTRGQQVTLRCSSQSGHNTVSWYQQALGQGPQFIFQYYREEENGRGNFPPRFSGLQFPNYSSELNVNALELDDSALYLCASSPDRWAGGGETQYFGPGTRLLVL.

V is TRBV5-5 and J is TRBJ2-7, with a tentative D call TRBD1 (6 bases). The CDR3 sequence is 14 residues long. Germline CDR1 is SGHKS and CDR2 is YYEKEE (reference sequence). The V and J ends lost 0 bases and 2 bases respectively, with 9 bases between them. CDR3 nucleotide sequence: TGTGCCAGCAGCTTGGCAGGGGCTCCCTACGAGCAGTACTTC. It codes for CASSLAGAPYEQYF.

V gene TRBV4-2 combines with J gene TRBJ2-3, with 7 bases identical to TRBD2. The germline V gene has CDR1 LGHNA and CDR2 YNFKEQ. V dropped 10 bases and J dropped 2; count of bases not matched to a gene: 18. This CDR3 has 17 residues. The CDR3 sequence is CATKPAGGGTLTDTQYF. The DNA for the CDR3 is TGTGCCACAAAACCCGCTGGCGGGGGTACCCTCACAGATACGCAGTATTTT.

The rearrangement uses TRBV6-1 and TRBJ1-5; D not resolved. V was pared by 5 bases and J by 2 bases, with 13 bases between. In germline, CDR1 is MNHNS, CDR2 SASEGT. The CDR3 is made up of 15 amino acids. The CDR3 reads CASSSWANGNQPQHF. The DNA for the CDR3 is TGTGCCAGCAGTTCATGGGCCAACGGCAATCAGCCCCAGCATTTT.

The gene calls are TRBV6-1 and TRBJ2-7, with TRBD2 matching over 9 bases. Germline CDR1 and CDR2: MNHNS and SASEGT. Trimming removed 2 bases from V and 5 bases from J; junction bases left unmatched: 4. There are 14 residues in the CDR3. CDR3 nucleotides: TGTGCCAGCAGTGAACGTAGCGGGAGAAACGAGCAGTACTTC. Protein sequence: CASSERSGRNEQYF.

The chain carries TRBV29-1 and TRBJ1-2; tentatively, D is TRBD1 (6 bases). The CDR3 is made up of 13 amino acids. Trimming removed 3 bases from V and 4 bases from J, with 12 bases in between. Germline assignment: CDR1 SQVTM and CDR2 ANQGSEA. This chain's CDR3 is CSVELGGAYGYTF. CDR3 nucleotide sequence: TGCAGCGTTGAGCTCGGGGGGGCCTATGGCTACACCTTC.

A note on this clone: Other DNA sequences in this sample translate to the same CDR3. The CDR3 sequence: CASSQGLAGASGELFF. The CDR3 bases are TGCGCCAGCAGCCAAGGCCTAGCGGGGGCTTCCGGGGAGCTGTTTTTT. This rearrangement joins TRBV4-1 to TRBJ2-2; TRBD2 aligns across 10 bases. CDR1 is MGHRA and CDR2 is YSYEKL in the germline V gene. Losses at the gene ends were 1 base for V and 6 bases for J; bases not matched to a gene: 5. CDR3 length equals 16 residues.

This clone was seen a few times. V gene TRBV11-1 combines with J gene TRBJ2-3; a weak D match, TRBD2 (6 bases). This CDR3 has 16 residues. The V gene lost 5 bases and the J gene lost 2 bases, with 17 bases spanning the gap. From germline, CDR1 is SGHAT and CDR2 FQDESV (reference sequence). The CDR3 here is CASSRARDSPTDTQYF. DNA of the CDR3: TGTGCCAGCAGCCGCGCGCGGGACTCGCCCACAGATACGCAGTATTTT.

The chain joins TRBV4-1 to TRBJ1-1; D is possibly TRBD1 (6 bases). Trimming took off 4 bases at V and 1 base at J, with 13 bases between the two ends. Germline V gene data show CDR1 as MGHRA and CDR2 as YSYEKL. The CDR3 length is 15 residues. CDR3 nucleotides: TGCGCCAGCAGCCGCTCGGGACATTCGAACACTGAAGCTTTCTTT. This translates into CASSRSGHSNTEAFF.

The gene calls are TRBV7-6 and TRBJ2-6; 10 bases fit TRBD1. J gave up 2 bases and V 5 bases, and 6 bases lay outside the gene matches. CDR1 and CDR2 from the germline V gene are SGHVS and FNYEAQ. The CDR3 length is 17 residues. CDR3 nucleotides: TGTGCCAGCAGCGACCGGGACAGGGGACCTGGGGCCAACGTCCTGACTTTC. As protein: CASSDRDRGPGANVLTF.